This TCR beta chain was sequenced during a study of blood T cell repertoires in COVID-19. Across the whole study: COVID-19 samples, acute and convalescent, were from the United States, Italy and Spain. The analysed material was cDNA or gDNA that came from T cells, B-cell-depleted T cells, or PBMCs.

As handled by the study authors: Nucleated cell counts were estimated from reference gene primer amplification. Libraries were prepared by immunoSEQ multiplex PCR; TCRdb keeps only in-frame clonotypes and omits some of them. The V and J calls and clone size were taken over from that table, and D and trimming were inferred from the DNA. The sample lists about 100,000 clones, roughly 84% seen once, with roughly 13% in the top ten. The receptor was isolated from a human donor in a cohort sampled during active COVID-19. The source material was peripheral blood.

As DNA, the CDR3 is TGTGCCAGCAGCTTATTGGGAGCGGGGACTCAAGAGACCCAGTACTTC. Translated: CASSLLGAGTQETQYF. The chain joins TRBV11-3 to TRBJ2-5; 7 bases agree with TRBD2. This CDR3 is built from 16 residues. Germline-derived CDR1 and CDR2 are SGHNT and YENEEA. J was trimmed by 2 bases and V by 2 bases; bases with no gene match: 8.